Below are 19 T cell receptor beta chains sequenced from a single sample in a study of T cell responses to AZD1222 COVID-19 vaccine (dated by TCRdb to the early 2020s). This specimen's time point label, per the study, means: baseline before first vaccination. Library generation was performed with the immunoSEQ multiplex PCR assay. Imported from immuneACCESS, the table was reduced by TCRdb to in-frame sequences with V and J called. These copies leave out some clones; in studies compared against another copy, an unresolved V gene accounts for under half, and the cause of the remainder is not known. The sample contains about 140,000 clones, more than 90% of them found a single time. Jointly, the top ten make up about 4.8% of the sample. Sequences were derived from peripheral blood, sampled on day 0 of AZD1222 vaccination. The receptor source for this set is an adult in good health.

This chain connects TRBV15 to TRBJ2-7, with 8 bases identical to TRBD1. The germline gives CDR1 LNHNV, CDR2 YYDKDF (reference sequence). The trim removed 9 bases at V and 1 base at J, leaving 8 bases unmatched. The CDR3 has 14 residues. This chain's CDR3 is CATGGRTGSYEQYF. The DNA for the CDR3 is TGTGCCACGGGCGGCCGGACAGGGTCCTACGAGCAGTACTTC.

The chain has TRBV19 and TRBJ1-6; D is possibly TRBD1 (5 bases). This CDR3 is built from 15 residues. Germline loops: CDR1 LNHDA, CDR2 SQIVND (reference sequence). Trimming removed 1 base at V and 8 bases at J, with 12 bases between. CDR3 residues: CASSIGDQGDSPLHF. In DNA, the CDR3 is TGTGCCAGTAGTATAGGGGACCAGGGAGATTCACCCCTCCACTTT.

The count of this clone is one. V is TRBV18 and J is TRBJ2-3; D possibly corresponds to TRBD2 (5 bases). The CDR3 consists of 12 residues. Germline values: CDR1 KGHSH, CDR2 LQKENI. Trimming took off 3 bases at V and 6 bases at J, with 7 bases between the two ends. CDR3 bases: TGTGCCAGCTCACCGACGGGGGATACGCAGTATTTT. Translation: CASSPTGDTQYF. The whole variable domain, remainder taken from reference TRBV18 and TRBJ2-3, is NAGVMQNPRHLVRRRGQEARLRCSPMKGHSHVYWYRQLPEEGLKFMVYLQKENIIDESGMPKERFSAEFPKEGPSILRIQQVVRGDSAAYFCASSPTGDTQYFGPGTRLTVL.

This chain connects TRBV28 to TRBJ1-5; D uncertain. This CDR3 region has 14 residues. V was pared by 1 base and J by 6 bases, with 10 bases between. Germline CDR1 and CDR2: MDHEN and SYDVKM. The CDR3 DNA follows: TGTGCCAGCAGTTTATCAGTCGGGAGTCAGCCCCAGCATTTT. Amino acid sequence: CASSLSVGSQPQHF.

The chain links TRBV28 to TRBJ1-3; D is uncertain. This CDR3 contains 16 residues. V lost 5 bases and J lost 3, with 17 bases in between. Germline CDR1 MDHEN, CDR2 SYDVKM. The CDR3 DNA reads TGTGCCAGCAGTCGCCCCGGGTCTCGGCTTGGAAACACCATATATTTT. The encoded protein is CASSRPGSRLGNTIYF.

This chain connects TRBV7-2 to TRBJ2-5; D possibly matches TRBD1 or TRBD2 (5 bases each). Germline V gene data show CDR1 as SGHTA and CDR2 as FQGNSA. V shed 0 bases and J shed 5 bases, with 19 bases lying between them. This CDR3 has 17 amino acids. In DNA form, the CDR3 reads TGTGCCAGCAGCTTAGCTGGCATAGTGGGGGTGATTGAGACCCAGTACTTC. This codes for CASSLAGIVGVIETQYF.

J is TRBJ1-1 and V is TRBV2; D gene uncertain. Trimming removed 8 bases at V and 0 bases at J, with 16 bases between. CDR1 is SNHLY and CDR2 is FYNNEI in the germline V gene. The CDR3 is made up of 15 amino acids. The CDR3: CASWRSMTLNTEAFF. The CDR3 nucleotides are TGTGCCAGCTGGCGATCAATGACGTTGAACACTGAAGCTTTCTTT.

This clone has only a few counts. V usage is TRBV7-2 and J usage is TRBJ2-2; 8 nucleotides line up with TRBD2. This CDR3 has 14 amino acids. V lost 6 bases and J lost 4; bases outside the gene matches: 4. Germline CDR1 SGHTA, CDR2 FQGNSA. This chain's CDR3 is CASSNRGGTGELFF. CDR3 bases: TGTGCCAGCAGTAACCGGGGGGGCACCGGGGAGCTGTTTTTT. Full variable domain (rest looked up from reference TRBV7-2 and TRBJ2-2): GAGVSQSPSNKVTEKGKDVELRCDPISGHTALYWYRQSLGQGLEFLIYFQGNSAPDKSGLPSDRFSAERTGGSVSTLTIQRTQQEDSAVYLCASSNRGGTGELFFGEGSRLTVL.

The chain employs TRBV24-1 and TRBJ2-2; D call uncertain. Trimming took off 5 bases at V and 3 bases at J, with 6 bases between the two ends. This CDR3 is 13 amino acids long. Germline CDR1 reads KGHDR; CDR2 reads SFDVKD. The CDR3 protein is CATSAHYTGELFF. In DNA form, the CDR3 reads TGTGCCACCAGTGCCCACTACACCGGGGAGCTGTTTTTT.

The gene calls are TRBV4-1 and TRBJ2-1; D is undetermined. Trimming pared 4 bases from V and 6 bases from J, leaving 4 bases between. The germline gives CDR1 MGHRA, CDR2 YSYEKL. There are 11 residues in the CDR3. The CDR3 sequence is CASSLSNEQFF. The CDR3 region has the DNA TGCGCCAGCAGCCTGTCCAATGAGCAGTTCTTC.

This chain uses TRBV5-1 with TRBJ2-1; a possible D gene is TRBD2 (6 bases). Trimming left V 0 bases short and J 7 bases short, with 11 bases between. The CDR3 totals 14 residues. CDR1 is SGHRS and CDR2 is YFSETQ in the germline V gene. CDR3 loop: CASSLGDFGNEQFF. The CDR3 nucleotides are TGCGCCAGCAGCTTGGGGGACTTCGGTAATGAGCAGTTCTTC.

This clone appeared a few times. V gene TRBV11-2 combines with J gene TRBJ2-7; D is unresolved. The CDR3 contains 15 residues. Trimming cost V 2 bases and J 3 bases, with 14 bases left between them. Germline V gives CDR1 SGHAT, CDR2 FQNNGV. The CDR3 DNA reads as TGTGCCAGCAGCTTATCCTCGGAACCTAACTACGAGCAGTACTTC. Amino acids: CASSLSSEPNYEQYF.

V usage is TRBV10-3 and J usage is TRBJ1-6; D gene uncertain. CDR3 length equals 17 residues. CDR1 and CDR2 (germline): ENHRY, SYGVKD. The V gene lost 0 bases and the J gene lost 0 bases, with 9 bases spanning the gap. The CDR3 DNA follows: TGTGCCATCAGTGAGTCGAGAAAGAGCTCCTATAATTCACCCCTCCACTTT. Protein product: CAISESRKSSYNSPLHF.

The CDR3 DNA reads TGTGCCAGCAAAACAGGGAACGAGAACACTGAAGCTTTCTTT. This codes for CASKTGNENTEAFF. The gene calls are TRBV2 and TRBJ1-1, with D possibly matching TRBD1 (6 bases). Germline V gene data show CDR1 as SNHLY and CDR2 as FYNNEI. The V gene lost 7 bases and the J gene lost 1 base, with 13 bases spanning the gap. This CDR3 comprises 14 residues. The full variable domain, rest sourced from reference TRBV2 and TRBJ1-1, is EPEVTQTPSHQVTQMGQEVILRCVPISNHLYFYWYRQILGQKVEFLVSFYNNEISEKSEIFDDQFSVERPDGSNFTLKIRSTKLEDSAMYFCASKTGNENTEAFFGQGTRLTVV.

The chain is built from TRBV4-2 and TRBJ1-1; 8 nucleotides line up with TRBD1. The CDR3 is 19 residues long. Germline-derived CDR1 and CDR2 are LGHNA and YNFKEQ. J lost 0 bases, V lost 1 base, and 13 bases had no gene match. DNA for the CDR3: TGTGCCAGCAGCCAAGGGCTTAAGGGGACAGGTTGGATGAACACTGAAGCTTTCTTT. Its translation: CASSQGLKGTGWMNTEAFF.

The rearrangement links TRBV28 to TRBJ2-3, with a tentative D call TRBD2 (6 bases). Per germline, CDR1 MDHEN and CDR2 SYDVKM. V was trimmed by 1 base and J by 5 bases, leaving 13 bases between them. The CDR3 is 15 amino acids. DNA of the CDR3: TGTGCCAGCAGTTTATCTGCGGGACCCAGAGATACGCAGTATTTT. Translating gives CASSLSAGPRDTQYF.

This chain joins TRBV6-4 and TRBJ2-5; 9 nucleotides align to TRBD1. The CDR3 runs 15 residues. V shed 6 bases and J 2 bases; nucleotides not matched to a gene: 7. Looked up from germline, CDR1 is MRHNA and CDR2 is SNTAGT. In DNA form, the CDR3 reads TGTGCCAGCAGCCGGACAGGGGACATACAAGAGACCCAGTACTTC. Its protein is CASSRTGDIQETQYF.

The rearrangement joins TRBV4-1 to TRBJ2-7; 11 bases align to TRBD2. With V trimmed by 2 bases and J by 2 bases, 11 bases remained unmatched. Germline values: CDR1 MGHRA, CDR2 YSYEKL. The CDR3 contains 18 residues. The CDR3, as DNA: TGCGCCAGCAGCCAAAATCTAGCGGGAGGAACCAGAACCTACGAGCAGTACTTC. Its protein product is CASSQNLAGGTRTYEQYF.

CDR3 nucleotide sequence: TGCGCCAGCAGCTTGGATAACAGGACAGGGAACACTGAAGCTTTCTTT. Amino acids: CASSLDNRTGNTEAFF. The chain joins TRBV5-1 to TRBJ1-1; 7 bases align to TRBD1. Germline loops: CDR1 SGHRS, CDR2 YFSETQ. CDR3 length: 16 amino acids. The V segment lost 0 bases and the J segment 1 base; nucleotides outside the gene matches: 6. Full variable domain (outside the CDR3, taken from reference TRBV5-1 and TRBJ1-1): KAGVTQTPRYLIKTRGQQVTLSCSPISGHRSVSWYQQTPGQGLQFLFEYFSETQRNKGNFPGRFSGRQFSNSRSEMNVSTLELGDSALYLCASSLDNRTGNTEAFFGQGTRLTVV.